A single sample gave rise to the 18 T cell receptor beta chains below, sequenced in a study of chemoradiotherapy in HPV16-positive cancers. Clones were read by immunoSEQ multiplex PCR, and TCRdb kept only the in-frame ones, dropping some. The top ten clones hold roughly 12% of a sample with 8,000 to 10,000 clones, approximately 91% of them seen once. The sequencing used blood, collected from a patient who underwent chemoradiotherapy. Receptor source: a human donor with HPV-associated anogenital cancer.

V and J are TRBV6-4 and TRBJ2-1; D is unresolved. The CDR3 sequence is 13 residues long. V was trimmed by 3 bases and J by 9 bases, leaving 12 bases between them. The germline V gene has CDR1 MRHNA and CDR2 SNTAGT. The DNA of the CDR3 is TGTGCCAGCAGTGAGTCCCCGTCGGGTGAGCAGTTCTTC. This sequence encodes CASSESPSGEQFF.

This chain uses TRBV9 with TRBJ1-1, with D possibly matching TRBD1 (5 bases). V was pared by 1 base and J by 7 bases, with 14 bases between. This CDR3 is built from 14 residues. Germline loops: CDR1 SGDLS, CDR2 YYNGEE. CDR3 amino acids: CASSVTQELGEAFF. The CDR3 DNA reads as TGTGCCAGCAGCGTAACACAGGAGTTAGGTGAAGCTTTCTTT.

The V and J genes are TRBV7-6 and TRBJ2-7, with D perhaps matching TRBD1 or TRBD2 (7 bases each). This CDR3 spans 16 amino acids. Trimming stripped 6 bases from V and 0 bases from J, with 18 bases between. Germline CDR1 reads SGHVS; CDR2 reads FNYEAQ. The CDR3 loop is CASSRGRGPNSYEQYF. The CDR3 nucleotides read TGTGCCAGCAGTAGGGGGCGGGGGCCCAACTCCTACGAGCAGTACTTC.

This chain links TRBV6-1 with TRBJ1-4; 8 bases map to TRBD1. Germline V CDR1 and CDR2: MNHNS, SASEGT. CDR3 size: 14 residues. J lost 9 bases, V lost 0 bases, and 3 bases had no gene match. The CDR3 sequence is CASSEARTGQKLFF. The DNA of the CDR3 is TGTGCCAGCAGTGAAGCAAGGACAGGGCAAAAACTGTTTTTT.

In this sample, this clone turned up once. The chain joins TRBV6-6 to TRBJ1-5; D might be TRBD1 (5 bases). V gave up 6 bases and J gave up 1 base, with 7 bases separating them. The V gene's germline CDR1 is MNHNY and CDR2 SVGAGI (reference sequence). The CDR3 is 13 residues long. DNA for the CDR3: TGTGCCAGCAGCGACAGAAGCAATCAGCCCCAGCATTTT. This translates into CASSDRSNQPQHF.

The V call is TRBV18, the J call TRBJ1-5, with TRBD1 identical over 11 bases. V dropped 2 bases and J dropped 10; count of bases not matched to a gene: 16. CDR1 and CDR2 from the germline V gene are KGHSH and LQKENI. This CDR3 spans 18 amino acids. The CDR3 bases are TGTGCCAGCTCACCATCCCTCACGAGGACAGGGGGCGGAGAACCCCAGCATTTT. Translation gives CASSPSLTRTGGGEPQHF.

The rearrangement uses TRBV7-9 and TRBJ2-3; the D gene is possibly TRBD1 (6 bases). V lost 5 bases and J 2 bases, leaving 14 bases between the germline ends. This CDR3 is 15 amino acids long. Germline CDR1 and CDR2: SEHNR and FQNEAQ (reference sequence). The CDR3, as DNA: TGTGCCAGCAGCCAAACGGACAGATACACAGATACGCAGTATTTT. Translated: CASSQTDRYTDTQYF.

Only one count was recorded for this clone. The chain employs TRBV7-7 and TRBJ2-2; no clear D gene. Trimming took 1 base from V and 8 from J, leaving 11 bases between them. Germline assignment: CDR1 SSHAT and CDR2 FNYEAQ (reference sequence). The CDR3 has 14 amino acids. The CDR3 is CASSLVSGSGELFF. DNA of the CDR3: TGTGCCAGCAGCTTAGTGTCCGGGTCGGGGGAGCTGTTTTTT.

This rearrangement joins TRBV4-2 to TRBJ1-1; D is perhaps TRBD1 (5 bases). The CDR3 runs 15 residues. V dropped 5 bases and J dropped 3 bases, with 16 bases sitting between them. The germline V gene encodes CDR1 LGHNA and CDR2 YNFKEQ. The CDR3 DNA is TGTGCCAGCAGCTTGGGGAGCAGGGTTTACACTGAAGCTTTCTTT. Protein sequence: CASSLGSRVYTEAFF.

V gene TRBV2 combines with J gene TRBJ1-2, with TRBD1 identical over 7 bases. Trimming cost V 8 bases and J 0 bases; bases outside gene matches: 3. CDR3 length: 13 residues. CDR1 is SNHLY, CDR2 FYNNEI, per germline. The CDR3 reads CASGGTANYGYTF. The CDR3 DNA is TGTGCCAGCGGAGGGACAGCTAACTATGGCTACACCTTC.

This chain connects TRBV5-1 to TRBJ1-2; TRBD1 aligns across 7 bases. This CDR3 is 16 amino acids long. Germline CDR1 and CDR2: SGHRS and YFSETQ. The trim removed 0 bases at V and 0 bases at J, leaving 5 bases unmatched. The CDR3 DNA sequence: TGCGCCAGCAGCTTGGGACAGGGATTTTCTAACTATGGCTACACCTTC. Translated, it gives CASSLGQGFSNYGYTF.

This rearrangement joins TRBV7-2 to TRBJ2-5, with D perhaps being TRBD1 or TRBD2 (5 bases each). Trimming removed 1 base from V and 1 base from J, with 7 bases in between. Germline CDR1 reads SGHTA; CDR2 reads FQGNSA. CDR3 length: 14 residues. The CDR3 loop reads CASSLVRGQETQYF. The CDR3 DNA follows: TGTGCCAGCAGCTTAGTGAGGGGCCAAGAGACCCAGTACTTC.

The chain employs TRBV11-2 and TRBJ2-2, with D possibly being TRBD1 (6 bases). Germline values: CDR1 SGHAT, CDR2 FQNNGV. There are 15 residues in the CDR3. The V and J ends lost 2 bases and 4 bases respectively, with 11 bases between them. CDR3 sequence (DNA): TGTGCCAGCAGCTTATCCACAGGGTCCACCGGGGAGCTGTTTTTT. Protein sequence: CASSLSTGSTGELFF.

The chain employs TRBV18 and TRBJ1-3; D unclear. The germline V gene has CDR1 KGHSH and CDR2 LQKENI. Trimming removed 3 bases from V and 3 bases from J, with 3 bases in between. There are 12 residues in the CDR3. The CDR3 region is CASSPGGNTIYF. In nucleotides, the CDR3 is TGTGCCAGCTCACCGGGTGGAAACACCATATATTTT. The variable domain in full, completed from reference TRBV18 and TRBJ1-3, reads NAGVMQNPRHLVRRRGQEARLRCSPMKGHSHVYWYRQLPEEGLKFMVYLQKENIIDESGMPKERFSAEFPKEGPSILRIQQVVRGDSAAYFCASSPGGNTIYFGEGSWLTVV.

The gene calls are TRBV7-9 and TRBJ1-1; TRBD1 aligns across 9 bases. Trimming removed 4 bases from V and 3 bases from J; junction bases left unmatched: 9. This CDR3 has 16 amino acids. Germline V lookup: CDR1 SEHNR, CDR2 FQNEAQ (reference sequence). CDR3 DNA: TGTGCCAGCAGCTATTGGACAGGGGCGGGGGACACTGAAGCTTTCTTT. Amino acid sequence: CASSYWTGAGDTEAFF.

The rearrangement links TRBV4-3 to TRBJ1-6, with D perhaps TRBD1 (5 bases). The V gene's germline CDR1 is LGHNA and CDR2 YSLEER. Trimming stripped 3 bases from V and 12 bases from J, with 12 bases between. The length of the CDR3 is 13 residues. The CDR3 DNA reads TGCGCCAGCAGCCAGGGGGACTTCAAACCCCTCCACTTT. This sequence encodes CASSQGDFKPLHF.

The chain employs TRBV5-1 and TRBJ2-1; D may be TRBD1 or TRBD2 (6 bases each). The CDR3 extends over 15 amino acids. The germline V gene has CDR1 SGHRS and CDR2 YFSETQ. With 4 bases removed from V and 7 bases from J, the gap between germline ends came to 18 bases. This CDR3 reads CASSPGAGDYNEQFF. The CDR3 DNA reads as TGCGCCAGCAGCCCGGGGGCAGGGGATTATAATGAGCAGTTCTTC.

This chain links TRBV6-6 with TRBJ1-5; 8 bases fit TRBD1. V lost 5 bases, J lost 6 bases, and 12 bases stayed unmatched. This CDR3 comprises 16 residues. Germline V CDR1 and CDR2: MNHNY, SVGAGI (reference sequence). In DNA form, the CDR3 reads TGTGCCAGCAGTAAGGGGACAGGATTAGGGGCTCAGCCCCAGCATTTT. Protein product: CASSKGTGLGAQPQHF.